This T cell receptor (beta chain) comes out of a study of blood T cell repertoires in COVID-19. Looking at the study overall: Researchers got acute and convalescent COVID-19 samples from the United States, Italy and Spain. From T cells, B-cell-depleted T cells, or PBMCs came the material, which was cDNA or gDNA.

As processed by the authors: Amplifying reference gene primers gave estimates of nucleated cell counts. Assay used: immunoSEQ multiplex PCR; TCRdb lists only in-frame clones, some missing. The DNA was the basis for D and trimming; V, J and clone size are from that table. The repertoire holds 70,000 to 95,000 clones, with roughly nine tenths as singletons. This clone was counted once. Sequencing was performed on peripheral blood. The TCR sequence derives from a man aged 45-65 years with acute or convalescent COVID-19.

The DNA of the CDR3 is TGTGCCACCAGTGATCTGGACAGGGGGAGCACAGATACGCAGTATTTT. Translating gives CATSDLDRGSTDTQYF. V and J are TRBV24-1 and TRBJ2-3; the match to TRBD1 covers 10 bases. The CDR3 runs 16 residues. CDR1 is KGHDR and CDR2 is SFDVKD in the germline V gene. The V segment lost 3 bases and the J segment 0 bases; nucleotides outside the gene matches: 2.